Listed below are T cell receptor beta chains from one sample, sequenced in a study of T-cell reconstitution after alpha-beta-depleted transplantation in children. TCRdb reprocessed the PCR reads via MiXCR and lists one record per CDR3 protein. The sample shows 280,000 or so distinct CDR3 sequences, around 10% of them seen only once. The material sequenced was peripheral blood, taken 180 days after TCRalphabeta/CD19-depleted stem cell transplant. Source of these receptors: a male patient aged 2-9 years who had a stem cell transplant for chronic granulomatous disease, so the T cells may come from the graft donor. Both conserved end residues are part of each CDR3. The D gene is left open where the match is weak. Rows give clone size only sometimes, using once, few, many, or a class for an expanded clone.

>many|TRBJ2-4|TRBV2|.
TGTGCCAGCAGCCGTGAGAGAGCCAAAAACATTCAGTACTTC
CASSRERAKNIQYF
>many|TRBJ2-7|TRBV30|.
TGTGCCTGGGCTAGAAGCTCCTACGAGCAGTACTTC
CAWARSSYEQYF
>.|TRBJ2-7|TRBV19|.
TGTGCCAGTAGTATAGATCAAAGTTCTTACGAGCAGTACTTC
CASSIDQSSYEQYF
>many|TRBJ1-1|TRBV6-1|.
TGTGCCAGCAGTGAGATCCTACAGGGCATGACCACTGAAGCTTTCTTT
CASSEILQGMTTEAFF
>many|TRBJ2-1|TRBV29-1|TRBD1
TGCAGCGTAAGGCCGGGACAGCTGGCCTACAATGAGCAGTTCTTC
CSVRPGQLAYNEQFF
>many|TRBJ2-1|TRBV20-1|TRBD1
TGCAGTGCTAATAACCCGGGACAGGGGTTTCCTGAGCAGTTCTTC
CSANNPGQGFPEQFF
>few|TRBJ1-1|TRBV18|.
TGTGCCAGCTCACCACCGCGGAAGAACACTGAAGCTTTCTTT
CASSPPRKNTEAFF
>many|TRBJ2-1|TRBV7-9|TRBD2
TGTGCCAGCAGCTCCGACACTAGCGGCATCTACAATGAGCAGTTCTTC
CASSSDTSGIYNEQFF
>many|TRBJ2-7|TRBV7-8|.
TGTGCCAGCAGCAGAGGGACGGTCTCCTACGAGCAGTACTTC
CASSRGTVSYEQYF
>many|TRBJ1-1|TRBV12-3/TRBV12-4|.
TGTGCCAGCAGTTTGAGGGGGGACTACACTGAAGCTTTCTTT
CASSLRGDYTEAFF
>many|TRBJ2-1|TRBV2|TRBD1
TGTGCCAGCAGTACAGGGGTATTCAATGAGCAGTTCTTC
CASSTGVFNEQFF
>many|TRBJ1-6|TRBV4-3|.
TGCGCCAGCAGCCAAGATTGGTCAGGGGACACGAGCTCCTATAATTCACCCCTCCACTTT
CASSQDWSGDTSSYNSPLHF
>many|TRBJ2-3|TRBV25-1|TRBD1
TGTGCCAGCAGTGACCCTCACCGGGACAGAATGCTCGGTGGCACAGATACGCAGTATTTT
CASSDPHRDRMLGGTDTQYF
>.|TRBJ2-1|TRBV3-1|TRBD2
TGTGCCAGCAGCCAAAACCTAGCGGGAGGGGTTTACAATGAGCAGTTCTTC
CASSQNLAGGVYNEQFF
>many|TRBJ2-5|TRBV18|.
TGTGCCAGCTCCGGGTTCGGCGGGAAAGAGACCCAGTACTTC
CASSGFGGKETQYF
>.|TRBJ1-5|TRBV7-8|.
TGTGCCAGCAGCGATCACATAAATCAGCCCCAGCATTTT
CASSDHINQPQHF
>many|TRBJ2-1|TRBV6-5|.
TGTGCCAGCAGTTACTCGTGGGGGACAAGTGAGCAGTTCTTC
CASSYSWGTSEQFF
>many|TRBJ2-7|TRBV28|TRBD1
TGTGCCAGCAGACTACGGACTCAGGGGGCTGGGGAGCAGTACTTC
CASRLRTQGAGEQYF
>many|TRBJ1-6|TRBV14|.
TGTGCCAGCAGCCAAGATTGGAATTCACCCCTCCACTTT
CASSQDWNSPLHF
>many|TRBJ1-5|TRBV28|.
TGTGCCAGCAGTCCACAGATTGTTAGACAGCCCCAGCATTTT
CASSPQIVRQPQHF
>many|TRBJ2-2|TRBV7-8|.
TGTGCCAGCAGCTTAGCCGGATCATACACCGGGGAGCTGTTTTTT
CASSLAGSYTGELFF
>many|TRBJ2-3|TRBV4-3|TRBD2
TGCGCCAGCAGCCCGGGGGAAGCGGGAGGGGGCACAGATACGCAGTATTTT
CASSPGEAGGGTDTQYF
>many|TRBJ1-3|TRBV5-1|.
TGCGCCAGCAGCGGCGGGAGCTCTGGAAACACCATATATTTT
CASSGGSSGNTIYF
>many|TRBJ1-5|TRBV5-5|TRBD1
TGTGCCAGCAGCATAGACAGGGGGAATCAGCCCCAGCATTTT
CASSIDRGNQPQHF
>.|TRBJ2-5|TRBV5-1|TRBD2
TGCGCCAGCAGCTTGCGACTAGCACGACAAGAGACCCAGTACTTC
CASSLRLARQETQYF
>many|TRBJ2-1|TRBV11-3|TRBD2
TGTGCCAGCAGCTCGCCCGGGGAGCGGGAGAGGAATGAGCAGTTCTTC
CASSSPGERERNEQFF
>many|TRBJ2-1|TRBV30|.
TGTGCCTGGAGTGGCTCAGGCAATGAGCAGTTCTTC
CAWSGSGNEQFF
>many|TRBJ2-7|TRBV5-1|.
TGCGCCAGCAGCTTGTCCCCGGAGTTCCCCTACGAGCAGTACTTC
CASSLSPEFPYEQYF
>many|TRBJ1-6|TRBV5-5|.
TGTGCCAGCAGCTTGCGGTCTTTGGATTCACCCCTCCACTTT
CASSLRSLDSPLHF
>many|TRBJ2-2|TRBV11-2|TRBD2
TGTGCCAGCAGCTGGCGGGGGTCGGGGACCGGGGAGCTGTTTTTT
CASSWRGSGTGELFF
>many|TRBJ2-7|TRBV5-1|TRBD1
TGCGCCAGCAGCACGGACAGGGGCGGGGACGAGCAGTACTTC
CASSTDRGGDEQYF
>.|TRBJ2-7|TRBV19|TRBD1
TGTGCCAGTAGTATGTCGGACAGGGTCTTCGACGAGCAGTACTTC
CASSMSDRVFDEQYF
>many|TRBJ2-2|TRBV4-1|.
TGCGCCAGCAGCCAAGGGGTCATCCGCGGGAATAACACCGGGGAGCTGTTTTTT
CASSQGVIRGNNTGELFF
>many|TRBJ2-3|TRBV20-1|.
TGCAGTGCAATTGGACGGAGAGAGAGGGTAGATACGCAGTATTTT
CSAIGRRERVDTQYF
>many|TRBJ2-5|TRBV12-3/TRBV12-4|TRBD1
TGTGCCAGCAGCCAGGGACAGGGGGAGACCCAGTACTTC
CASSQGQGETQYF
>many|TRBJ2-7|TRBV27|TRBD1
TGTGCCAGCAGTTCAACAGGGACAGGGCAGTACTTC
CASSSTGTGQYF
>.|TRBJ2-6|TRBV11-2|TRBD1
TGTGCCAGCAGCTTAGTCGGGACAGGGACTATCTCTGGGGCCAACGTCCTGACTTTC
CASSLVGTGTISGANVLTF
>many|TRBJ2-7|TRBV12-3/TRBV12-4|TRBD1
TGTGCCAGCACCAAAGGCGGACAGGGGGCTGTGGAGCAGTACTTC
CASTKGGQGAVEQYF
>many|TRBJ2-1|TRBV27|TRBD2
TGTGCCAGCAGTCCCGATCTTTTGAGACTAGCGGGAAGTTGGGGCAATGAGCAGTTCTTC
CASSPDLLRLAGSWGNEQFF
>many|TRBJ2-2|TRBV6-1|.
TGTGCCAGCACTATCTCCGCGGGCACCGGGGAGCTGTTTTTT
CASTISAGTGELFF
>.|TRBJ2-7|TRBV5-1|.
TGCGCCAGCAGCTTGGGGCGCGGGACTTTATACGGCTACGAGCAGTACTTC
CASSLGRGTLYGYEQYF
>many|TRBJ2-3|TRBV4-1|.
TGCGCCAGCAGCCAAGCCCCCGGGGTTGGTACGCAGTATTTT
CASSQAPGVGTQYF
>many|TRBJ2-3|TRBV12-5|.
TGTGCTAGTGGTTTGGTACTGGGCGGTCTCACAGATACGCAGTATTTT
CASGLVLGGLTDTQYF
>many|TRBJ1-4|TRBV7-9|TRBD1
TGTGCCAGCAGCCAGGGACAGGGACGAGTGACTAATGAAAAACTGTTTTTT
CASSQGQGRVTNEKLFF
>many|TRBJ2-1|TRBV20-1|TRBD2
TGCAGTGCTAGAGTTGGTTCGCGGGGGGCGCTTAACAATGAGCAGTTCTTC
CSARVGSRGALNNEQFF
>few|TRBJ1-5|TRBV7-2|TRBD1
TGTGCCAGCAGCTTGGACAGGTTGCAAAATCAGCCCCAGCATTTT
CASSLDRLQNQPQHF
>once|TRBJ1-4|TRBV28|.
TGTGCCAGCAGTAGAAGGCGGCTGACAGCAACTAATGAAAAACTGTTTTTT
CASSRRRLTATNEKLFF
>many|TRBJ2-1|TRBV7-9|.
TGTGCCAGCAGCTTATGGGACTTTGTGCAGTTCTTC
CASSLWDFVQFF
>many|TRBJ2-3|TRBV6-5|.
TGTGCCAGCAGTTACCTTCGAGGCAGCACAGATACGCAGTATTTT
CASSYLRGSTDTQYF
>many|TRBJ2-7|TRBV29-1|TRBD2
TGCAGCGTTGAATTACTAGCGGATAGCTCCTACGAGCAGTACTTC
CSVELLADSSYEQYF
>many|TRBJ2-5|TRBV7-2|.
TGTGCCAGCAGCTTGATGCGAAGAGAGACCCAGTACTTC
CASSLMRRETQYF
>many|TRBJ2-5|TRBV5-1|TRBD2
TGCGCCAGCAGCGTGCTAGCGGGACAAGAGACCCAGTACTTC
CASSVLAGQETQYF
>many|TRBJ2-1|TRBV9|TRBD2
TGTGCCAGTAGCGTAGTCGAAGCGGGAGTCGAGCAGTTCTTC
CASSVVEAGVEQFF
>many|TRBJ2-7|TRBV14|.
TGTGCCAGCAGCCAAGCCCGGGGGCCCCACGAGCAGTACTTC
CASSQARGPHEQYF
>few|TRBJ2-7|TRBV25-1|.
TGTGCCAGCAGTCGGGCTGGGCTCACCTACGAGCAGTACTTC
CASSRAGLTYEQYF
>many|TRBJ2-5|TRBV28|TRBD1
TGTGCCAGCAGGAGACAGGGCCAGGGAGAGACCCAGTACTTC
CASRRQGQGETQYF